A selection of T cell receptor beta chains follows, all from one sample in a study of Graves' ophthalmopathy and Graves' hyperthyroidism. Using its own MiXCR run on the multiplex PCR reads, TCRdb lists one record per CDR3 protein. The sample lists about 620,000 distinct CDR3 sequences, about 24% occurring once. Sequences were obtained from peripheral blood. Receptors were obtained from a woman aged 18-35 years with stable Graves' hyperthyroidism. Some clones in this sample may be carry-over from other donors' samples. Both conserved end residues are part of each CDR3. A D gene is named only where the DNA matches it firmly. Only some rows state a clone size, as once, few, many or a class for expanded clones.

v_call	d_call	clone_size	j_call	cdr3_nt	cdr3_aa
TRBV11-2	.	.	TRBJ2-7	TGTGCCAGCAGCTTTCCCCCGGGACCCTCAGCCTACGAGCAGTACTTC	CASSFPPGPSAYEQYF
TRBV6-1	TRBD2	.	TRBJ2-2	TGTGCCAGCGGGAAAGCGGGACCCGGGGAGCTGTTTTTT	CASGKAGPGELFF
TRBV27	.	many	TRBJ1-2	TGTGCCAGCAGCCAGGGCTTCGGCGGCTACACCTTC	CASSQGFGGYTF
TRBV12-3/TRBV12-4	.	many	TRBJ2-6	TGTGCCAGCAGGCTGAGCTCTGGGGCCAACGTCCTGACTTTC	CASRLSSGANVLTF
TRBV5-1	.	.	TRBJ2-3	TGCGCCAGCATGCAGGACTTTACTAGCACAGATACGCAGTATTTT	CASMQDFTSTDTQYF
TRBV4-1	TRBD1	few	TRBJ2-2	TGCGCCAGCAGCACTCCGACAGGGGCGAGCACCGGGGAGCTGTTTTTT	CASSTPTGASTGELFF
TRBV2	.	many	TRBJ2-7	TGTGCCTCCAACCGGGACGCAACCTACGAGCAGTACTTC	CASNRDATYEQYF
TRBV5-6	.	.	TRBJ1-1	TGTGCCAGCAGCTTGGACGAGGGTGCGGGGAACACTGAAGCTTTCTTT	CASSLDEGAGNTEAFF
TRBV27	TRBD2	many	TRBJ2-5	TGTGCCAGCAAACTAGCGGGGGGAGAGACCCAGTACTTC	CASKLAGGETQYF
TRBV12-3/TRBV12-4	.	many	TRBJ2-2	TGTGCCAGCAGTTTAACAGGACCTCGGAGGGAGCTGTTTTTT	CASSLTGPRRELFF
TRBV12-3/TRBV12-4	.	many	TRBJ2-7	TGTGCCAGCAGTTTAGGAGCTCGGGCGGGTTACTACGAGCAGTACTTC	CASSLGARAGYYEQYF
TRBV10-2	.	many	TRBJ2-7	TGCGCCAGCAGTGAGTCCCGTCAGAACTACGAGCAGTACTTC	CASSESRQNYEQYF
TRBV12-3/TRBV12-4	.	.	TRBJ1-6	TGTGCCAGCAGTGCTAGGGCGGAAAGCTCCTATAATTCACCCCTCCACTTT	CASSARAESSYNSPLHF
TRBV24-1	TRBD1	many	TRBJ2-5	TGTGCCACCAGTGACGCTCGTGAACAGGGGGTAGGAGAGACCCAGTACTTC	CATSDAREQGVGETQYF
TRBV6-1	.	many	TRBJ1-6	TGTGCCAGCAGCCGGAACTTGCAAGGGGACGGATCACCCCTCCACTTT	CASSRNLQGDGSPLHF
TRBV2	TRBD2	many	TRBJ2-5	TGTGCCAGCAAAGGAGAACTAGCGGGACGTGAGACCCAGTACTTC	CASKGELAGRETQYF
TRBV15	.	many	TRBJ1-2	TGTGCCACCAGCAGAGAATCGCGGACGTTCAGCTATGGCTACACCTTC	CATSRESRTFSYGYTF
TRBV11-2	.	.	TRBJ1-1	TGTGCCAGCAGCTTAGAACCGGGGGCGAACACTGAAGCTTTCTTT	CASSLEPGANTEAFF
TRBV20-1	.	many	TRBJ2-7	TGCAGTGCTAGCGGAGGGGGGAACTACGAGCAGTACTTC	CSASGGGNYEQYF
TRBV11-2	.	once	TRBJ1-6	TGTGCCAGCAGCTTAGTCCCCGACGGGGGAAGGGGGTCACCCCTCCACTTT	CASSLVPDGGRGSPLHF
TRBV30	TRBD1	many	TRBJ2-7	TGTGCCTGGAGCCGGGGGACAGGGGGTTTCTACGAGCAGTACTTC	CAWSRGTGGFYEQYF
TRBV12-3/TRBV12-4	.	.	TRBJ1-5	TGTGCCAGCAGATCCACAGACACAGTACGTCAGCCCCAGCATTTT	CASRSTDTVRQPQHF
TRBV6-1	TRBD1	.	TRBJ2-1	TGTGCCAGCACCCATAACTCGGGACAGGGTATCAGGAATGAGCAGTTCTTC	CASTHNSGQGIRNEQFF
TRBV6-2/TRBV6-3	.	many	TRBJ1-5	TGTGCCAGCAGTTTGGGACCCCAGAATCAGCCCCAGCATTTT	CASSLGPQNQPQHF
TRBV6-7	TRBD2	.	TRBJ2-7	TGTGCCAGCAGTTACTCGGGGGGGAGGAACCTCGGACCCTACGAGCAGTACTTC	CASSYSGGRNLGPYEQYF
TRBV7-9	.	many	TRBJ1-2	TGTGCCAGCAGCTTAGACGACCATAACTATGGCTACACCTTC	CASSLDDHNYGYTF
TRBV29-1	.	many	TRBJ1-1	TGCAGCGTCGGTTGGTCGAACACTGAAGCTTTCTTT	CSVGWSNTEAFF
TRBV4-1	TRBD1	many	TRBJ1-2	TGCGCCAGCAGCCAACACAGGGGGCTAGACTATGGCTACACCTTC	CASSQHRGLDYGYTF
TRBV7-3	TRBD2	.	TRBJ2-5	TGTGCCAGCAGCCCTAGCGGGGTAGATGAGACCCAGTACTTC	CASSPSGVDETQYF
TRBV30	.	many	TRBJ2-2	TGTGCCTGGAGTGTAGGCGTTGGTACCGGGGAGCTGTTTTTT	CAWSVGVGTGELFF
TRBV6-5	.	many	TRBJ2-5	TGTGCCAGTAATTATGGGGGTAATCAGAAAGAGACCCAGTACTTC	CASNYGGNQKETQYF
TRBV7-9	TRBD1	many	TRBJ2-5	TGTGCCAGCAGCGACAGGGGGCGGGAAGAGACCCAGTACTTC	CASSDRGREETQYF
TRBV6-5	TRBD1	many	TRBJ1-2	TGTGCCAGCAGAGGGGACAGGGGGCGCACCTATGGCTACACCTTC	CASRGDRGRTYGYTF
TRBV20-1	TRBD2	many	TRBJ2-2	TGCAGTGCTAGGATCGAGCGGGGGGCCGGGGAGCTGTTTTTT	CSARIERGAGELFF
TRBV13	TRBD1	many	TRBJ1-1	TGTGCCAGCGGCTTAGAGGGACAGGAAGCTTTCTTT	CASGLEGQEAFF
TRBV27	.	many	TRBJ1-2	TGTGCCAGCAGTTTATGGCCTATGGGGGGGGTTAAGAACTATGGCTACACCTTC	CASSLWPMGGVKNYGYTF
TRBV2	.	many	TRBJ1-5	TGTGCCAGCAGTGACGAGCGGGCCGCTGATCAGCCCCAGCATTTT	CASSDERAADQPQHF
TRBV28	.	.	TRBJ1-5	TGTGCCAGCCTCACAGGGAATCAGCCCCAGCATTTT	CASLTGNQPQHF